The next 9 T cell receptor beta chains were all read from a single sample in a study of blood T cell repertoires in COVID-19. Repertoires were generated with immunoSEQ multiplex PCR, while TCRdb's copy carries only in-frame clones and drops some. The data show just under 65,000 clones, around 80% seen once. Sequenced material: peripheral blood. The receptors here all came from a man between 60 and 70 years old with COVID-19, enrolled during active disease.

This chain links TRBV12-5 with TRBJ2-5; a possible D gene is TRBD2 (7 bases). The CDR3 runs to 15 residues. The V gene's germline CDR1 is LGHNT and CDR2 FRNRAP. Trimming stripped 7 bases from V and 5 bases from J, with 20 bases between. CDR3 sequence (DNA): TGTGCTAGTGCCACTGGCGGGGGCCGTGCGGAGACCCAGTACTTC. Its translation: CASATGGGRAETQYF.

A few counts support this clone. The chain employs TRBV2 and TRBJ2-7; weak D call: TRBD2 (6 bases). CDR3 size: 13 residues. Deletions cut 7 bases from V and 3 bases from J, with 13 bases between. In germline, CDR1 is SNHLY, CDR2 FYNNEI. The CDR3 nucleotides are TGTGCCAGCATACGGGACTCAAACTACGAGCAGTACTTC. Translation: CASIRDSNYEQYF.

The chain uses TRBV30 and TRBJ2-1, with a possible D match to TRBD2 (6 bases). V gave up 0 bases and J gave up 10 bases, with 7 bases separating them. CDR1 and CDR2 (germline): GTSNPN, SVGIG (reference sequence). The CDR3 runs to 11 residues. CDR3 bases: TGTGCCTGGAGTGTAGGAGGGGAGCAGTTCTTC. It is translated as CAWSVGGEQFF.

The sample holds a few counts of this clone. Here the CDR3 reads CATSDRGQLYGYTF. The DNA for the CDR3 is TGTGCCACCAGTGATCGGGGACAGCTATATGGCTACACCTTC. This chain links TRBV24-1 with TRBJ1-2, with TRBD1 matching 7 bases. The CDR3 runs to 14 residues. With 3 bases clipped from V and 5 bases from J, the junction kept 5 bases outside the gene matches. Germline CDR1 reads KGHDR; CDR2 reads SFDVKD.

The rearrangement uses TRBV12-3 or TRBV12-4 and TRBJ2-1; TRBD1 matches 9 bases. The CDR3 has 13 residues. With V trimmed by 4 bases and J by 8 bases, 3 bases remained unmatched. Written as DNA, the CDR3 is TGTGCCAGCAGTTCGGGACAGGGCGATGAGCAGTTCTTC. This translates into CASSSGQGDEQFF.

This sequence joins TRBV30 and TRBJ2-3; tentative D call: TRBD2 (6 bases). There are 14 residues in the CDR3. In germline, CDR1 is GTSNPN, CDR2 SVGIG (reference sequence). The V end was cut by 2 bases, the J end by 4 bases, with 13 bases between. The CDR3: CAWSRPGVSDTQYF. In nucleotides, the CDR3 is TGTGCCTGGAGTCGCCCGGGGGTCTCAGATACGCAGTATTTT.

The chain has TRBV3-1 (or the pseudogene TRBV3-2) and TRBJ2-5; D unclear. The CDR3 spans 15 residues. CDR1 is LGHDT and CDR2 is YNNKEL in the germline V gene (reference sequence). Trimming stripped 1 base from V and 5 bases from J, with 14 bases between. The CDR3 reads CASSQGTADGETQYF. The CDR3 region has the DNA TGTGCCAGCAGCCAAGGTACAGCAGATGGCGAGACCCAGTACTTC.

The V and J genes are TRBV5-1 and TRBJ2-3; D call uncertain. The germline CDR1 and CDR2 sequences are SGHRS and YFSETQ. V was clipped by 0 bases and J by 4 bases, with 9 bases between them. This CDR3 is built from 14 residues. Here the CDR3 DNA reads TGCGCCAGCAGCTTGGCCCCGCTACCAGATACGCAGTATTTT. It is translated as CASSLAPLPDTQYF.

A single count supports this clone. The chain joins TRBV6-6 to TRBJ2-5, with 7 bases aligning to TRBD2. The germline CDR1 and CDR2 sequences are MNHNY and SVGAGI (reference sequence). The V gene end was trimmed by 7 bases and the J gene end by 0 bases; junction bases not matched to a gene: 5. CDR3 length equals 14 residues. Here the CDR3 reads CASNPGLDQETQYF. The CDR3, as DNA: TGTGCCAGCAATCCAGGACTAGACCAAGAGACCCAGTACTTC.